Described below is a single TCR beta chain sequence and its context. This sample is drawn from a study of control samples from healthy donors and cancer patients. The protocol was immunoSEQ multiplex PCR, while the TCRdb copy is restricted to in-frame clones and leaves out a portion. The table lists 100,000 to 150,000 clones, around 92% of them singletons, with about 7.6% in the top ten. This CDR3 is built from 13 residues. CDR1 GTSNPN and CDR2 SVGIG come from the germline V gene (reference sequence). V lost 2 bases, J lost 3 bases, and 8 bases lay in between. The genes are TRBV30 and TRBJ2-1, with D tentatively TRBD1 (6 bases). The sample taken for sequencing was PBMCs. This sequence originates from a man over 45 with head and neck cancer. CDR3 sequence (DNA): TGTGCCTGGAGTCAGGGGATCTACAATGAGCAGTTCTTC. This sequence encodes CAWSQGIYNEQFF.